A single T cell receptor (beta chain) is shown here with its context. Original processing methods: The assay estimated nucleated cells by amplifying reference gene primers. Measured with immunoSEQ multiplex PCR; TCRdb has only the in-frame clones, and not every one. The V and J calls and clone size come from that table; D and trimming were worked out from the DNA. The sample lists about 240,000 clones; around 90% were seen once. These data belong to a study of blood T cell repertoires in COVID-19. Across the study: Whether acute or convalescent, the COVID-19 samples came from the United States, Italy and Spain. The analysed material was cDNA or gDNA that came from T cells, B-cell-depleted T cells, or PBMCs.

Germline-derived CDR1 and CDR2 are SQVTM and ANQGSEA. The CDR3 runs to 15 residues. Losses at the gene ends were 7 bases for V and 5 bases for J; bases not matched to a gene: 15. This TCR derives from a woman aged 25 to 39 with acute or convalescent COVID-19. The sequencing sample was made of peripheral blood. This rearrangement joins TRBV29-1 to TRBJ2-3, with 7 bases identical to TRBD2. The CDR3 sequence is CSAVQLAGAEDTQYF. The CDR3 DNA follows: TGCAGCGCCGTACAATTGGCGGGAGCGGAAGATACGCAGTATTTT.